These 15 T cell receptor beta chains were all obtained from the same sample, sequenced in a study of graft-versus-host responses after intestinal transplantation. For these TCRs, the target antigens are not known. Assay used: immunoSEQ multiplex PCR; TCRdb lists only in-frame clones, some missing. Found here are 50,000 to 80,000 clones, 90% to 95% of them singletons; the top ten hold about 1.7%. This sample comprised unstimulated CD8+ T cells sorted from spleen or lymph node cells, obtained before transplant. The receptors stem from a human donor who was the organ donor for an intestinal transplant.

The CDR3 nucleotides are TGTGCCAGCAGCACCTGGACAGGGCGGGCCGGGGAGCTGTTTTTT. It encodes CASSTWTGRAGELFF. The chain employs TRBV9 and TRBJ2-2; TRBD1 aligns across 8 bases. Germline CDR1 is SGDLS and CDR2 is YYNGEE. The CDR3 length is 15 residues. V was pared by 4 bases and J by 6 bases, with 8 bases of the junction left unmatched.

The chain couples TRBV11-2 to TRBJ2-3; 7 bases are a match to TRBD1. V trimming: 6 bases; J trimming: 6 bases; junction bases outside the gene matches: 18. The CDR3 length is 17 residues. Per the germline V gene, CDR1 is SGHAT and CDR2 is FQNNGV. The CDR3 loop reads CASRTAAGTERPDTQYF. Here the CDR3 DNA reads TGTGCCAGCAGAACGGCAGCCGGGACAGAGAGGCCCGATACGCAGTATTTT.

V gene TRBV5-5 combines with J gene TRBJ1-5, with D possibly TRBD1 on 6 matching bases. The CDR3 has 16 amino acids. The germline gives CDR1 SGHKS, CDR2 YYEKEE (reference sequence). V dropped 2 bases and J dropped 5 bases, with 17 bases sitting between them. CDR3 protein: CASSFHFRDIDQPQHF. CDR3 DNA sequence: TGTGCCAGCAGCTTTCATTTTCGGGACATAGATCAGCCCCAGCATTTT.

This clone was seen just once. DNA for the CDR3: TGTGCCAGCAGCTTAGCCGTAATAGCGGAAGGCTACAATGAGCAGTTCTTC. The encoded protein is CASSLAVIAEGYNEQFF. J is TRBJ2-1 and V is TRBV7-9; D perhaps matches TRBD2 (6 bases). CDR1 SEHNR and CDR2 FQNEAQ come from the germline V gene (reference sequence). The CDR3 sequence is 17 residues long. The V end lost 0 bases, the J end lost 3 bases, and 15 bases lay between the germline ends.

The chain carries TRBV6-1 and TRBJ2-3, with D tentatively TRBD1 (6 bases). Trimming shortened V by 2 bases and J by 0 bases, and 15 bases separated the two germline ends. This CDR3 has 17 residues. Germline lookup yields CDR1 MNHNS and CDR2 SASEGT. The CDR3 DNA reads as TGTGCCAGCAGTGAAAATAGGGGGACGGCCAGCACAGATACGCAGTATTTT. Its protein is CASSENRGTASTDTQYF.

The rearrangement links TRBV14 to TRBJ2-1; D gene ambiguous. The CDR3 spans 14 residues. The V end lost 4 bases, the J end lost 1 base, and 8 bases lay between the germline ends. Germline V gene lookup returns CDR1 SGHDN and CDR2 FVKESK. The CDR3 reads CASSRDTSYNEQFF. CDR3 nucleotide sequence: TGTGCCAGCAGCCGCGACACTTCCTACAATGAGCAGTTCTTC.

As DNA, the CDR3 is TGTGCCAGCAGGTACAGGGACGCGAACACTGAAGCTTTCTTT. The encoded protein is CASRYRDANTEAFF. The chain employs TRBV7-9 and TRBJ1-1, with D perhaps matching TRBD1 (6 bases). Germline assignment: CDR1 SEHNR and CDR2 FQNEAQ (reference sequence). This CDR3 is 14 amino acids long. V gave up 6 bases and J gave up 1 base, with 12 bases separating them.

The rearrangement uses TRBV9 and TRBJ2-1; D might be TRBD2 (5 bases). Trimming left V 4 bases short and J 3 bases short, with 17 bases between. The CDR3 sequence is 16 residues long. Germline V CDR1 and CDR2: SGDLS, YYNGEE. The CDR3 DNA sequence: TGTGCCAGCAGCCCTGGGTGGGGAGCGGACTACAATGAGCAGTTCTTC. Its protein is CASSPGWGADYNEQFF. Full variable domain (rest looked up from reference TRBV9 and TRBJ2-1): DSGVTQTPKHLITATGQRVTLRCSPRSGDLSVYWYQQSLDQGLQFLIQYYNGEERAKGNILERFSAQQFPDLHSELNLSSLELGDSALYFCASSPGWGADYNEQFFGPGTRLTVL.

The V and J genes are TRBV4-1 and TRBJ2-1, with TRBD2 matching over 8 bases. Germline CDR1 is MGHRA and CDR2 is YSYEKL. J gave up 0 bases and V 1 base, and 5 bases lay outside the gene matches. This CDR3 contains 17 residues. The CDR3 reads CASSQGRGALSYNEQFF. The CDR3 nucleotides read TGCGCCAGCAGCCAAGGGCGGGGGGCACTCTCCTACAATGAGCAGTTCTTC.

V and J are TRBV4-3 and TRBJ2-7; D unclear. This CDR3 region has 13 residues. Germline assignment: CDR1 LGHNA and CDR2 YSLEER. The V end was cut by 1 base, the J end by 3 bases, with 7 bases between. CDR3: CASSQAIGYEQYF. In nucleotides, the CDR3 is TGCGCCAGCAGCCAAGCAATCGGCTACGAGCAGTACTTC.

V is TRBV5-6 and J is TRBJ1-1, with 8 bases fitting TRBD1. There are 14 residues in the CDR3. Trimming cost V 3 bases and J 2 bases; bases outside gene matches: 3. The germline V gene has CDR1 SGHDT and CDR2 YYEEEE. In DNA, the CDR3 is TGTGCCAGCAGCTACGGACAGGGCAACACTGAAGCTTTCTTT. It translates to CASSYGQGNTEAFF.

A single count supports this clone. This chain joins TRBV25-1 and TRBJ2-1; 7 bases fit TRBD2. The germline gives CDR1 MGHDK, CDR2 SYGVNS. V trimming: 6 bases; J trimming: 4 bases; junction bases outside the gene matches: 9. This CDR3 region has 15 residues. This CDR3 is CASSFLADSYNEQFF. CDR3 in DNA: TGTGCCAGCAGCTTTCTAGCGGATTCTTACAATGAGCAGTTCTTC.

The V and J genes are TRBV4-1 and TRBJ2-1; 7 bases align to TRBD2. The junction had 5 bases not matched to a gene; V was cut back by 2 bases and J by 4 bases. This CDR3 spans 15 amino acids. The germline V gene has CDR1 MGHRA and CDR2 YSYEKL. The CDR3 DNA reads TGCGCCAGCAGCCAAAGACTAGCTGCGTACAATGAGCAGTTCTTC. Translation gives CASSQRLAAYNEQFF.

This chain joins TRBV7-8 and TRBJ2-1, with D perhaps TRBD2 (6 bases). V shed 5 bases and J shed 9 bases, with 11 bases lying between them. The CDR3 consists of 12 residues. Germline CDR1 is SGHVS and CDR2 is FQNEAQ. CDR3 DNA: TGTGCCAGCAGCGCAACTAGCTCTGAGCAGTTCTTC. Amino acids: CASSATSSEQFF.

The CDR3 reads CASSGTSGPEETQYF. CDR3 DNA sequence: TGTGCCAGCAGCGGGACTAGCGGGCCCGAAGAGACCCAGTACTTC. This sequence joins TRBV6-1 and TRBJ2-5, with 12 bases aligning to TRBD2. J gave up 3 bases and V 6 bases, and 5 bases lay outside the gene matches. This CDR3 contains 15 residues. Germline V gene sequence: CDR1 MNHNS, CDR2 SASEGT.